A single sample is the source of the 5 T cell receptor beta chains below, sequenced in a study of blood T cell repertoires in COVID-19. Produced via immunoSEQ multiplex PCR; TCRdb's table is partial and in-frame only. The sample lists under 300,000 clones, around 90% seen once, with about 6.3% in the top ten. The sequencing input was PBMCs or T cells enriched from blood (not recorded which). These receptors were collected from a woman aged 25 to 39 with acute COVID-19.

The chain uses TRBV9 and TRBJ2-1; TRBD2 agrees at 8 bases. Germline lookup yields CDR1 SGDLS and CDR2 YYNGEE. The CDR3 totals 11 residues. With 5 bases clipped from V and 15 bases from J, the junction kept 7 bases outside the gene matches. CDR3 amino acids: CASRDGGGLFF. The CDR3 DNA sequence: TGTGCCAGCAGGGATGGCGGGGGGCTGTTCTTC.

The genes are TRBV7-3 and TRBJ2-1; maybe TRBD2 (6 bases). Germline CDR1 is SGHTA and CDR2 is FQGTGA. This CDR3 has 15 residues. The V gene lost 2 bases and the J gene lost 3 bases, with 11 bases spanning the gap. The CDR3 reads CASSLSGSGYNEQFF. The CDR3 DNA reads TGTGCCAGCAGCTTATCCGGGAGCGGCTACAATGAGCAGTTCTTC.

The chain employs TRBV7-3 and TRBJ2-1; 12 bases fit TRBD2. With 5 bases clipped from V and 6 bases from J, the junction kept 8 bases outside the gene matches. The CDR3 runs 16 residues. Germline assignment: CDR1 SGHTA and CDR2 FQGTGA. Written as DNA, the CDR3 is TGTGCCAGCAGCCTTCTAGCGGGAGGGCCGGGCAATGAGCAGTTCTTC. Translation gives CASSLLAGGPGNEQFF.

V gene TRBV11-2 combines with J gene TRBJ1-2, with D unclear. Germline lookup yields CDR1 SGHAT and CDR2 FQNNGV. The V end lost 0 bases, the J end lost 4 bases, and 9 bases lay between the germline ends. This CDR3 has 14 amino acids. CDR3 sequence: CASSLDPPGYGYTF. The CDR3 region has the DNA TGTGCCAGCAGCTTAGATCCACCCGGCTATGGCTACACCTTC. The full variable domain, completed using reference TRBV11-2 and TRBJ1-2, is EAGVAQSPRYKIIEKRQSVAFWCNPISGHATLYWYQQILGQGPKLLIQFQNNGVVDDSQLPKDRFSAERLKGVDSTLKIQPAKLEDSAVYLCASSLDPPGYGYTFGSGTRLTVV.

This clone was detected a few times. The V call is TRBV14, the J call TRBJ2-2; D unclear. The CDR3 is made up of 13 amino acids. Germline CDR1 SGHDN, CDR2 FVKESK. The V and J ends lost 1 base and 7 bases respectively, with 7 bases between them. CDR3: CASSQGLGGELFF. The CDR3 coding sequence is TGTGCCAGCAGCCAAGGACTGGGCGGGGAGCTGTTTTTT.